One sample yielded the 32 T cell receptor beta chains listed below, sequenced in a study of blood T cell repertoires in COVID-19 (dated by TCRdb to 2020 to 2022). The library was prepared using the immunoSEQ multiplex PCR assay. TCRdb carries this immuneACCESS record with in-frame sequences only. Its versions omit some clonotypes, under half of them owing to an unresolved V gene in the studies checked, with the rest unexplained. Recorded for this sample are around 16,000 clones; 82% of them occurred a single time. About 20% of the sample rests with the top ten. What was sequenced was peripheral blood. Every receptor here comes from an elderly man with active COVID-19.

The chain links TRBV5-1 to TRBJ2-1, with 10 bases aligning to TRBD2. V was pared by 0 bases and J by 5 bases, with 5 bases of the junction left unmatched. CDR3 length: 16 amino acids. The V gene's germline CDR1 is SGHRS and CDR2 YFSETQ. The CDR3 DNA is TGCGCCAGCAGCTTGGTGCGTCTAGCGGGGGACAATGAGCAGTTCTTC. Translating it yields CASSLVRLAGDNEQFF.

The genes are TRBV27 and TRBJ2-4; 10 bases match TRBD2. The CDR3 totals 17 residues. J lost 1 base, V lost 4 bases, and 7 bases had no gene match. CDR1 and CDR2 (germline): MNHEY, SMNVEV (reference sequence). In DNA, the CDR3 is TGTGCCAGCAGTTCCCAGCGGGAGGGCCGGGCCAAAAACATTCAGTACTTC. This translates into CASSSQREGRAKNIQYF.

CDR3 protein: CASRGPYSADTQYF. As DNA, the CDR3 is TGTGCCAGCAGGGGCCCCTATAGCGCAGATACGCAGTATTTT. The chain has TRBV27 and TRBJ2-3, with a weak D call TRBD2 (5 bases). V shed 6 bases and J shed 4 bases, with 14 bases lying between them. The CDR3 is 14 residues long. The germline CDR1 and CDR2 sequences are MNHEY and SMNVEV (reference sequence).

This clone is labeled large. The chain recombines TRBV4-1 with TRBJ1-5; D call uncertain. Germline V gives CDR1 MGHRA, CDR2 YSYEKL. V shed 0 bases and J shed 4 bases, with 10 bases lying between them. CDR3 length equals 15 residues. CDR3 loop: CASSQEAGSNQPQHF. In DNA, the CDR3 is TGCGCCAGCAGCCAAGAGGCAGGTTCTAATCAGCCCCAGCATTTT.

The V call is TRBV20-1, the J call TRBJ2-7, with D maybe TRBD1 (5 bases). Germline V gene sequence: CDR1 DFQATT, CDR2 SNEGSKA (reference sequence). The CDR3 runs to 11 residues. V was shortened by 1 base and J by 6 bases, with 7 bases between the two germline ends. Here the CDR3 DNA reads TGCAGTGCTAGAGCAGGGCTCGAGCAGTACTTC. Amino acids: CSARAGLEQYF.

This clone appeared a few times. This chain links TRBV9 with TRBJ1-3; 9 bases fit TRBD1. Germline V gene sequence: CDR1 SGDLS, CDR2 YYNGEE. V lost 3 bases and J lost 2; bases outside the gene matches: 6. The CDR3 has 16 residues. DNA of the CDR3: TGTGCCAGCAGCGAACGGGACAGGGAAGCTGGAAACACCATATATTTT. Translated, it gives CASSERDREAGNTIYF.

The V call is TRBV29-1, the J call TRBJ2-4, with 12 positions matching TRBD1. The CDR3 runs 16 residues. From germline, CDR1 is SQVTM and CDR2 ANQGSEA. Losses at the gene ends were 6 bases for V and 4 bases for J; bases not matched to a gene: 10. The chain's CDR3 is CSVVGGQGAVKNIQYF. The CDR3 bases are TGCAGCGTGGTCGGGGGACAGGGGGCAGTGAAAAACATTCAGTACTTC.

This clone appeared a single time. The rearrangement links TRBV11-2 to TRBJ2-7; 9 nucleotides align to TRBD1. CDR3 length equals 18 residues. V dropped 1 base and J dropped 3; count of bases not matched to a gene: 13. Germline V lookup: CDR1 SGHAT, CDR2 FQNNGV. In DNA form, the CDR3 reads TGTGCCAGCAGCTTAGCTTTCGGGACAGGGAAGGAAATCTACGAGCAGTACTTC. Encoded protein: CASSLAFGTGKEIYEQYF.

In DNA, the CDR3 is TGTGCCAGCAGCTTACGGGAGGGCCCCACCTACGAGCAGTACTTC. Amino acid sequence: CASSLREGPTYEQYF. V usage is TRBV7-2 and J usage is TRBJ2-7; 8 positions match TRBD2. Germline CDR1 is SGHTA and CDR2 is FQGNSA. V shed 2 bases, J shed 2 bases, and the junction held 5 bases outside the gene matches. The CDR3 is 15 amino acids.

This sequence joins TRBV11-2 and TRBJ2-5, with TRBD2 matching over 7 bases. This CDR3 comprises 16 residues. CDR1 is SGHAT and CDR2 is FQNNGV in the germline V gene. Trimming at V came to 1 base and at J to 2 bases, leaving 7 bases not matched to a gene. The CDR3 coding sequence is TGTGCCAGCAGCTTAGCCCCCCGGGGACTACAAGAGACCCAGTACTTC. The encoded protein is CASSLAPRGLQETQYF.

The chain is built from TRBV18 and TRBJ2-1; 7 bases are a match to TRBD1. Looked up from germline, CDR1 is KGHSH and CDR2 is LQKENI. The CDR3 runs to 12 residues. V lost 6 bases, J lost 12 bases, and 8 bases stayed unmatched. In DNA, the CDR3 is TGTGCCAGCTCGAAAACAGGGGAAAGGCAGTTCTTC. It codes for CASSKTGERQFF.

V and J are TRBV5-1 and TRBJ2-7; TRBD1 matches 9 bases. CDR1 SGHRS and CDR2 YFSETQ come from the germline V gene. Unmatched junction bases numbered 6, after V lost 4 bases and J lost 1 base. This CDR3 is built from 15 residues. The CDR3 sequence is CASSPGTGSSYEQYF. The CDR3 coding sequence is TGCGCCAGCAGCCCGGGGACAGGGTCTTCCTACGAGCAGTACTTC. Based on the CDR3 plus reference TRBV5-1 and TRBJ2-7, the full variable domain is KAGVTQTPRYLIKTRGQQVTLSCSPISGHRSVSWYQQTPGQGLQFLFEYFSETQRNKGNFPGRFSGRQFSNSRSEMNVSTLELGDSALYLCASSPGTGSSYEQYFGPGTRLTVT.

The rearrangement links TRBV28 to TRBJ2-1, with 7 bases fitting TRBD2. CDR3 length equals 17 residues. Germline assignment: CDR1 MDHEN and CDR2 SYDVKM. After removal of 3 bases from V and 0 bases from J, the junction contained 8 bases not matched to a gene. DNA of the CDR3: TGTGCCAGCAGTTTGAGGGCTAGCGGCAGCTCCTACAATGAGCAGTTCTTC. Residues: CASSLRASGSSYNEQFF.

The CDR3 sequence is CASRRGQGEQETQYF. The CDR3 region has the DNA TGTGCCAGCAGGAGGGGACAGGGGGAACAAGAGACCCAGTACTTC. This chain links TRBV5-4 with TRBJ2-5; 11 positions agree with TRBD1. The CDR3 extends over 15 amino acids. J gave up 2 bases and V 5 bases, and 5 bases lay outside the gene matches. In germline, CDR1 is SGHNT, CDR2 YYREEE (reference sequence).

The chain has TRBV28 and TRBJ2-5, with TRBD1 as a possible D gene (6 bases). The CDR3 is made up of 15 amino acids. V gave up 6 bases and J gave up 5 bases, with 19 bases separating them. Germline-derived CDR1 and CDR2 are MDHEN and SYDVKM. The CDR3 bases are TGTGCCAGCAGCTCAGGGGCAGGGATATTTGAGACCCAGTACTTC. Protein sequence: CASSSGAGIFETQYF. Based on the CDR3 plus reference TRBV28 and TRBJ2-5, the full variable domain is DVKVTQSSRYLVKRTGEKVFLECVQDMDHENMFWYRQDPGLGLRLIYFSYDVKMKEKGDIPEGYSVSREKKERFSLILESASTNQTSMYLCASSSGAGIFETQYFGPGTRLLVL.

J is TRBJ2-5 and V is TRBV15, with 7 positions matching TRBD1. Trimming at V came to 3 bases and at J to 2 bases, leaving 6 bases not matched to a gene. The CDR3 totals 15 residues. The V gene's germline CDR1 is LNHNV and CDR2 YYDKDF (reference sequence). In DNA form, the CDR3 reads TGTGCCACCAGCAGTTCACAGGGGATTCAAGAGACCCAGTACTTC. It codes for CATSSSQGIQETQYF.

The chain uses TRBV7-9 and TRBJ2-3; D remains unclear. Germline-derived CDR1 and CDR2 are SEHNR and FQNEAQ (reference sequence). V lost 5 bases and J 4 bases, leaving 10 bases between the germline ends. The CDR3 is 13 amino acids. Written as DNA, the CDR3 is TGTGCCAGCAGCCTCGAAGTAGCAGATACGCAGTATTTT. Its translation is CASSLEVADTQYF. The full variable domain, in which reference TRBV7-9 and TRBJ2-3 provide the parts outside the CDR3, is DTGVSQNPRHKITKRGQNVTFRCDPISEHNRLYWYRQTLGQGPEFLTYFQNEAQLEKSRLLSDRFSAERPKGSFSTLEIQRTEQGDSAMYLCASSLEVADTQYFGPGTRLTVL.

The V and J genes are TRBV28 and TRBJ2-2; D gene uncertain. CDR3 length equals 14 residues. Trimming stripped 6 bases from V and 6 bases from J, with 14 bases between. The germline V gene has CDR1 MDHEN and CDR2 SYDVKM. The CDR3 sequence is CASSHPNQAGELFF. CDR3 sequence (DNA): TGTGCCAGCAGCCACCCTAACCAGGCCGGGGAGCTGTTTTTT.

The chain links TRBV10-2 to TRBJ1-6, with 9 bases fitting TRBD1. This CDR3 is 15 amino acids long. The V gene end was trimmed by 6 bases and the J gene end by 7 bases; junction bases not matched to a gene: 7. Germline CDR1 reads WSHSY; CDR2 reads SAAADI. The DNA of the CDR3 is TGCGCCAGCAGGGGCCCGGGACAGGGAAATTCACCCCTCCACTTT. Its protein is CASRGPGQGNSPLHF.

The chain couples TRBV9 to TRBJ2-1, with TRBD2 matching 9 bases. The germline V gene encodes CDR1 SGDLS and CDR2 YYNGEE. Trimming cost V 1 base and J 7 bases; bases outside gene matches: 6. There are 15 residues in the CDR3. The CDR3 region has the DNA TGTGCCAGCAGCGTACGCGGGGGGGGGTCAAATGAGCAGTTCTTC. As protein: CASSVRGGGSNEQFF.

The V and J genes are TRBV15 and TRBJ1-5; maybe TRBD1 (5 bases). This CDR3 has 14 amino acids. The germline V and J ends were trimmed by 5 bases and 5 bases, with 13 bases remaining between them. Germline CDR1 reads LNHNV; CDR2 reads YYDKDF (reference sequence). CDR3: CATSPRGGDQPQHF. The CDR3 DNA reads TGTGCCACCAGCCCCCGGGGGGGGGATCAGCCCCAGCATTTT.

In its sample, this clone was seen a few times. The rearrangement uses TRBV6-5 and TRBJ2-7; 9 positions agree with TRBD2. V dropped 2 bases and J dropped 4; count of bases not matched to a gene: 9. The CDR3 contains 16 residues. Germline V CDR1 and CDR2: MNHEY, SVGAGI. CDR3 bases: TGTGCCAGCAGTTACGGCTCGGGACTAGCAAATTACGAGCAGTACTTC. It is translated as CASSYGSGLANYEQYF.

The V gene is TRBV4-3, the J gene TRBJ2-2, with D perhaps TRBD2 (6 bases). The CDR3 has 16 amino acids. Trimming pared 4 bases from V and 4 bases from J, leaving 16 bases between. Germline lookup yields CDR1 LGHNA and CDR2 YSLEER. The CDR3 bases are TGCGCCAGCAGCCGCGGACTATCTGGGGGCACCGGGGAGCTGTTTTTT. Translated: CASSRGLSGGTGELFF.

This rearrangement joins TRBV4-1 to TRBJ2-5; 10 bases agree with TRBD2. V lost 0 bases and J lost 4; bases outside the gene matches: 5. Germline assignment: CDR1 MGHRA and CDR2 YSYEKL. The CDR3 has 16 residues. As DNA, the CDR3 is TGCGCCAGCAGCCAAGATCCGGGGACTAGCGTAGAGACCCAGTACTTC. Translation gives CASSQDPGTSVETQYF.

The chain couples TRBV2 to TRBJ1-5; 8 nucleotides line up with TRBD1. V shed 4 bases and J 2 bases; nucleotides not matched to a gene: 1. Per the germline V gene, CDR1 is SNHLY and CDR2 is FYNNEI. This CDR3 contains 14 residues. The CDR3 sequence: CASSADRGNQPQHF. In nucleotides, the CDR3 is TGTGCCAGCAGTGCGGACAGGGGCAATCAGCCCCAGCATTTT.

In this sample, this clone turned up a few times. The chain is built from TRBV11-2 and TRBJ2-1; 8 nucleotides match TRBD2. The CDR3 has 15 residues. The junction had 4 bases not matched to a gene; V was cut back by 0 bases and J by 6 bases. CDR1 SGHAT and CDR2 FQNNGV come from the germline V gene. The CDR3 reads CASSLESGSLNEQFF. The CDR3, as DNA: TGTGCCAGCAGCTTAGAAAGCGGGAGTCTCAATGAGCAGTTCTTC.

The chain has TRBV5-6 and TRBJ2-5, with TRBD1 matching 7 bases. This CDR3 has 13 amino acids. V gave up 1 base and J gave up 4 bases; unmatched junction bases: 1. Germline loops: CDR1 SGHDT, CDR2 YYEEEE. This CDR3 is CASSLKGAETQYF. CDR3 nucleotide sequence: TGTGCCAGCAGCTTGAAGGGGGCAGAGACCCAGTACTTC. The whole variable domain, remainder taken from reference TRBV5-6 and TRBJ2-5, is DAGVTQSPTHLIKTRGQQVTLRCSPKSGHDTVSWYQQALGQGPQFIFQYYEEEERQRGNFPDRFSGHQFPNYSSELNVNALLLGDSALYLCASSLKGAETQYFGPGTRLLVL.

V is TRBV18 and J is TRBJ1-2; tentative D call: TRBD1 (5 bases). The V gene lost 4 bases and the J gene lost 4 bases, with 10 bases spanning the gap. The CDR3 is made up of 13 amino acids. CDR1 is KGHSH, CDR2 LQKENI, per germline. The CDR3 sequence: CASSLTESYGYTF. In DNA, the CDR3 is TGTGCCAGCTCACTGACAGAATCCTATGGCTACACCTTC. The full variable domain, in which reference TRBV18 and TRBJ1-2 provide the parts outside the CDR3, is NAGVMQNPRHLVRRRGQEARLRCSPMKGHSHVYWYRQLPEEGLKFMVYLQKENIIDESGMPKERFSAEFPKEGPSILRIQQVVRGDSAAYFCASSLTESYGYTFGSGTRLTVV.

The chain is built from TRBV6-5 and TRBJ1-6; 7 bases align to TRBD1. Germline assignment: CDR1 MNHEY and CDR2 SVGAGI. J lost 14 bases, V lost 0 bases, and 13 bases had no gene match. This CDR3 is 16 amino acids long. The DNA for the CDR3 is TGTGCCAGCAGTTACTCCCTGGACAGGCGCCTCGGGGCCCTCCACTTT. Translating gives CASSYSLDRRLGALHF.

CDR3 in DNA: TGTGCCAGCGGGACAGGGGGCTACGAGCAGTACTTC. It is translated as CASGTGGYEQYF. The chain uses TRBV27 and TRBJ2-7, with 11 bases fitting TRBD1. CDR1 is MNHEY, CDR2 SMNVEV, per germline (reference sequence). The length of the CDR3 is 12 residues. With V trimmed by 8 bases and J by 3 bases, 0 bases remained unmatched.

This chain uses TRBV29-1 with TRBJ2-5, with a weak D call TRBD2 (5 bases). Germline assignment: CDR1 SQVTM and CDR2 ANQGSEA. This CDR3 is 14 amino acids long. V dropped 4 bases and J dropped 2 bases, with 14 bases sitting between them. As DNA, the CDR3 is TGCAGCGTTGGGGGAGTGTTATTGCAAGAGACCCAGTACTTC. Translated: CSVGGVLLQETQYF.

This chain links TRBV18 with TRBJ1-6; possible D gene TRBD1, 5 bases. V was clipped by 3 bases and J by 3 bases, with 9 bases between them. Germline V gene data show CDR1 as KGHSH and CDR2 as LQKENI. This CDR3 has 15 amino acids. CDR3 bases: TGTGCCAGCTCACCCCTAGACAGCTATAATTCACCCCTCCACTTT. This gives the protein CASSPLDSYNSPLHF.